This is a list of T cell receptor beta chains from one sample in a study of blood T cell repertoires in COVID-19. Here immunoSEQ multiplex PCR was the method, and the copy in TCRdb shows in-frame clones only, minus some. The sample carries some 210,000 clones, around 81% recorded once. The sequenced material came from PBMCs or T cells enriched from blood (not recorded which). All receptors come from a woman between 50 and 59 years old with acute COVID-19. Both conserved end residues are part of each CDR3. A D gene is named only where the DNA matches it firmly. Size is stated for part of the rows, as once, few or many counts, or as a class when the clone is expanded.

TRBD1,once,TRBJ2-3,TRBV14,CASGGQGTDTQYF,TGTGCCAGCGGGGGACAGGGCACAGATACGCAGTATTTT
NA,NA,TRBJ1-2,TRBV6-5,CASRTDSTYGYTF,TGTGCCAGCAGGACCGACAGCACCTATGGCTACACCTTC
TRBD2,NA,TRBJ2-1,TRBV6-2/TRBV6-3,CASSRLADNNEQFF,TGTGCCAGCAGTAGACTAGCGGACAACAATGAGCAGTTCTTC
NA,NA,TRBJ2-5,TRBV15,CATSRDPGSETQYF,TGTGCCACCAGCAGAGATCCCGGGAGCGAGACCCAGTACTTC
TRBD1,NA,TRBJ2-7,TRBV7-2,CASSLSGGRQGALEQYF,TGTGCCAGCAGCTTAAGTGGAGGGAGACAGGGGGCGCTTGAGCAGTACTTC
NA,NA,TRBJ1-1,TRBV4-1,CASSQDRGGVEAFF,TGCGCCAGCAGCCAAGACAGGGGTGGGGTGGAAGCTTTCTTT
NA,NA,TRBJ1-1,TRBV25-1,CASSDRGDTEAFF,TGTGCCAGCAGTGATCGCGGGGACACTGAAGCTTTCTTT
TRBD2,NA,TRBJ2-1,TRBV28,CASSLPSGIYNEQFF,TGTGCCAGCAGTTTGCCTAGCGGGATCTACAATGAGCAGTTCTTC
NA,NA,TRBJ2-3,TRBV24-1,CATSDRLRSLGTDTQYF,TGTGCCACCAGTGATCGGTTGAGGTCCCTAGGCACAGATACGCAGTATTTT
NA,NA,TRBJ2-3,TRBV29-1,CSARLDPDTQYF,TGCAGCGCCCGACTAGATCCAGATACGCAGTATTTT
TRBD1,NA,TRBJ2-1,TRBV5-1,CASSLPSYTGGWKDEQFF,TGCGCCAGCAGCTTGCCTTCTTATACAGGGGGGTGGAAGGATGAGCAGTTCTTC
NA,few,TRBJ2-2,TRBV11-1,CASSFGGPTGELFF,TGTGCCAGCAGCTTCGGGGGGCCCACCGGGGAGCTGTTTTTT
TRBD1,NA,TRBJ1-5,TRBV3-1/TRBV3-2,CASSSGQGGFQPQHF,TGTGCCAGCAGCTCGGGACAGGGAGGGTTTCAGCCCCAGCATTTT
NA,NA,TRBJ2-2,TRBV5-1,CASRSTSSSNTGELFF,TGCGCCAGCCGCTCCACGTCTAGCTCCAACACCGGGGAGCTGTTTTTT
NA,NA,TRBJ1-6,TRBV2,CATESGGFNNSPLHF,TGTGCCACCGAATCTGGGGGCTTTAATAATTCACCCCTCCACTTT
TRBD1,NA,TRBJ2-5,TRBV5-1,CASRNRGPETQYF,TGCGCCAGCAGGAACAGGGGGCCGGAGACCCAGTACTTC
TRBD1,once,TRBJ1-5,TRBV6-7,CASSYFDGDRVGNQPQHF,TGTGCCAGCAGTTACTTCGATGGGGACAGGGTTGGCAATCAGCCCCAGCATTTT